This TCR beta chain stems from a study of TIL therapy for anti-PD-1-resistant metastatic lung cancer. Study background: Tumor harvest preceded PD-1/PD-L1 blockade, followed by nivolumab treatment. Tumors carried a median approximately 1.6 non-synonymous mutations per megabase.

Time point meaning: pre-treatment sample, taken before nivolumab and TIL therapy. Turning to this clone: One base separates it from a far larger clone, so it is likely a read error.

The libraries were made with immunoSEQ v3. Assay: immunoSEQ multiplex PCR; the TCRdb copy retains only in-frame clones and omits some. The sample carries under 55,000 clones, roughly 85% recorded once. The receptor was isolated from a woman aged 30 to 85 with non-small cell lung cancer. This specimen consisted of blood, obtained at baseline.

The CDR3, as DNA: TGTGCCAGCAGCTTGAACACCGGGGAGCTGTTTTTT. It codes for CASSLNTGELFF. The V gene is TRBV5-4, the J gene TRBJ2-2; D unresolved. Deletions cut 1 base from V and 2 bases from J, with 0 bases between. CDR3 length: 12 amino acids. Germline V gene data show CDR1 as SGHNT and CDR2 as YYREEE (reference sequence).